The 28 T cell receptor beta chains presented below share a single source sample, sequenced in a study of shared clonotypes between healthy human individuals. Clones were sequenced by immunoSEQ multiplex PCR, and TCRdb holds only the in-frame ones, with some missing. Seen here are 1,400,000 or so clones, approximately 98.5% observed once, and the top ten hold 0.36%. The source material was naive CD4+ T cells sorted from blood. Noted subset: CD45RA+ positively selected. Receptors were obtained from a man aged 25-40 years in good health.

This chain links TRBV7-9 with TRBJ1-1; D is possibly TRBD1 (6 bases). Trimming left V 7 bases short and J 0 bases short, with 12 bases between. From germline, CDR1 is SEHNR and CDR2 FQNEAQ (reference sequence). The CDR3 is made up of 14 amino acids. The CDR3 nucleotides are TGTGCCAGCATCGCGACAGGAATGAACACTGAAGCTTTCTTT. It translates to CASIATGMNTEAFF.

The chain employs TRBV29-1 and TRBJ2-3; D unclear. With 3 bases removed from V and 0 bases from J, the gap between germline ends came to 10 bases. In germline, CDR1 is SQVTM, CDR2 ANQGSEA. The CDR3 has 14 residues. CDR3 in DNA: TGCAGCGTTGAGTCCCCAGGAAGCACAGATACGCAGTATTTT. Protein: CSVESPGSTDTQYF.

The chain recombines TRBV6-1 with TRBJ1-1; the D gene is possibly TRBD1 (5 bases). Trimming removed 7 bases at V and 4 bases at J, with 16 bases between. Germline assignment: CDR1 MNHNS and CDR2 SASEGT. This CDR3 has 14 residues. As DNA, the CDR3 is TGTGCCAGCACTATCCTGGCAGGGCCCACTGAAGCTTTCTTT. This gives the protein CASTILAGPTEAFF.

The chain uses TRBV5-6 and TRBJ2-7, with D perhaps TRBD2 (5 bases). The CDR3 runs 15 residues. Trimming removed 1 base at V and 0 bases at J, with 11 bases between. Germline V gene sequence: CDR1 SGHDT, CDR2 YYEEEE. The DNA for the CDR3 is TGTGCCAGCAGCTTGATAGGAGGCGGCTCCTACGAGCAGTACTTC. Translating gives CASSLIGGGSYEQYF.

This chain connects TRBV7-9 to TRBJ2-1, with TRBD2 matching 7 bases. Looked up from germline, CDR1 is SEHNR and CDR2 is FQNEAQ (reference sequence). The CDR3 runs to 18 residues. The ends lost 8 bases at V and 3 bases at J; junction bases unmatched: 19. The CDR3 nucleotides are TGTGCCAGCGCAGCCCCTAACCCAGTCCGGGAGGTCTACAATGAGCAGTTCTTC. It codes for CASAAPNPVREVYNEQFF.

The gene calls are TRBV18 and TRBJ2-7; D is perhaps TRBD1 or TRBD2 (5 bases each). The CDR3 runs 14 residues. V gave up 6 bases and J gave up 4 bases, with 16 bases separating them. Germline-derived CDR1 and CDR2 are KGHSH and LQKENI. The DNA of the CDR3 is TGTGCCAGCTCCGTTCGGGGCGAACCTTACGAGCAGTACTTC. As protein: CASSVRGEPYEQYF.

The chain couples TRBV7-2 to TRBJ2-7; D might be TRBD1 (7 bases). This CDR3 has 15 residues. The V end was cut by 5 bases, the J end by 4 bases, with 18 bases between. Germline assignment: CDR1 SGHTA and CDR2 FQGNSA. DNA of the CDR3: TGTGCCAGCAGCCCACGCGTACAGGGGAGGTACGAGCAGTACTTC. Translation: CASSPRVQGRYEQYF.

The CDR3 DNA reads TGTGCCAGCAGTTACAGCCCTGGGACGGCCTACGAGCAGTACTTC. Translated: CASSYSPGTAYEQYF. This chain links TRBV6-5 with TRBJ2-7, with D perhaps given as TRBD1 or TRBD2 (5 bases each). V lost 2 bases and J 2 bases, leaving 13 bases between the germline ends. The CDR3 runs 15 residues. Looked up from germline, CDR1 is MNHEY and CDR2 is SVGAGI.

The chain is built from TRBV2 and TRBJ2-1, with 7 bases identical to TRBD1. Germline lookup yields CDR1 SNHLY and CDR2 FYNNEI. V lost 2 bases and J lost 4; bases outside the gene matches: 5. This CDR3 is 15 amino acids long. The CDR3 sequence: CASSEKGTAYNEQFF. DNA of the CDR3: TGTGCCAGCAGTGAAAAGGGGACAGCATACAATGAGCAGTTCTTC.

CDR3 amino acids: CASSLGYRDTGELFF. The CDR3 DNA is TGCGCCAGCAGCTTGGGTTACAGGGATACCGGGGAGCTGTTTTTT. V is TRBV5-1 and J is TRBJ2-2, with D possibly being TRBD1 (6 bases). Germline-derived CDR1 and CDR2 are SGHRS and YFSETQ. Trimming cost V 0 bases and J 5 bases, with 11 bases left between them. CDR3 length equals 15 residues.

The V call is TRBV4-2, the J call TRBJ2-7; D is uncertain. The germline V gene encodes CDR1 LGHNA and CDR2 YNFKEQ. Trimming left V 0 bases short and J 2 bases short, with 11 bases between. The CDR3 runs to 15 residues. The CDR3 coding sequence is TGTGCCAGCAGCCAAGAGCAGGTCACTACCTACGAGCAGTACTTC. This translates into CASSQEQVTTYEQYF.

The gene calls are TRBV7-9 and TRBJ2-5, with 9 bases fitting TRBD1. The CDR3 runs 14 residues. V shed 3 bases and J 2 bases; nucleotides not matched to a gene: 1. From germline, CDR1 is SEHNR and CDR2 FQNEAQ (reference sequence). The CDR3 here is CASSLTGGQETQYF. The CDR3 DNA is TGTGCCAGCAGCTTGACAGGGGGGCAAGAGACCCAGTACTTC.

The chain uses TRBV19 and TRBJ2-3, with TRBD2 identical over 7 bases. Germline V gene data show CDR1 as LNHDA and CDR2 as SQIVND (reference sequence). The CDR3 has 15 amino acids. The V and J ends lost 3 bases and 5 bases, in that order; junction bases with no gene match: 8. CDR3 sequence (DNA): TGTGCCAGTAGTATTTCCCTAGCGGAGATAGATACGCAGTATTTT. It is translated as CASSISLAEIDTQYF. The complete variable domain, with remaining parts taken from reference TRBV19 and TRBJ2-3, reads DGGITQSPKYLFRKEGQNVTLSCEQNLNHDAMYWYRQDPGQGLRLIYYSQIVNDFQKGDIAEGYSVSREKKESFPLTVTSAQKNPTAFYLCASSISLAEIDTQYFGPGTRLTVL.

The genes are TRBV11-2 and TRBJ2-1; D gene uncertain. Germline CDR1 reads SGHAT; CDR2 reads FQNNGV. CDR3 size: 16 residues. The V end lost 2 bases, the J end lost 0 bases, and 11 bases lay between the germline ends. This CDR3 is CASSLRSGASYNEQFF. CDR3 nucleotide sequence: TGTGCCAGCAGCTTAAGGTCAGGAGCCTCCTACAATGAGCAGTTCTTC.

The CDR3 reads CSGTARQFATNEKLFF. CDR3 DNA: TGCAGCGGTACAGCCCGACAGTTCGCAACTAATGAAAAACTGTTTTTT. The chain combines TRBV29-1 with TRBJ1-4; a possible D gene is TRBD1 (5 bases). This CDR3 region has 16 residues. The V end was cut by 7 bases, the J end by 0 bases, with 18 bases between. The germline V gene encodes CDR1 SQVTM and CDR2 ANQGSEA.

The genes are TRBV27 and TRBJ1-5; no clear D gene. Germline CDR1 is MNHEY and CDR2 is SMNVEV (reference sequence). Trimming removed 2 bases at V and 4 bases at J, with 9 bases between. The CDR3 covers 14 residues. CDR3 sequence: CASSLGLGNQPQHF. The CDR3 nucleotides are TGTGCCAGCAGTTTAGGATTGGGAAATCAGCCCCAGCATTTT.

This clone was found once. This sequence joins TRBV2 and TRBJ2-7, with TRBD2 matching over 10 bases. CDR1 is SNHLY and CDR2 is FYNNEI in the germline V gene. The CDR3 runs 13 residues. Trimming at V came to 6 bases and at J to 7 bases, leaving 6 bases not matched to a gene. Here the CDR3 DNA reads TGTGCCAGCAGGTCCGGGACTAGCGTTGAGCAGTACTTC. Translating gives CASRSGTSVEQYF.

The rearrangement uses TRBV4-1 and TRBJ2-7; D perhaps matches TRBD2 (6 bases). V was clipped by 1 base and J by 0 bases, with 7 bases between them. Germline V lookup: CDR1 MGHRA, CDR2 YSYEKL. This CDR3 is 14 amino acids long. CDR3 region: CASSQGGVSYEQYF. CDR3 bases: TGCGCCAGCAGCCAAGGGGGGGTCTCCTACGAGCAGTACTTC.

As regards this clone: Other nucleotide sequences in the sample specify the same CDR3. This rearrangement joins TRBV5-1 to TRBJ2-1; 13 positions match TRBD2. The CDR3 covers 15 residues. The germline CDR1 and CDR2 sequences are SGHRS and YFSETQ. The ends lost 4 bases at V and 4 bases at J; junction bases unmatched: 2. This chain's CDR3 is CASSGGLAGYNEQFF. CDR3 nucleotide sequence: TGCGCCAGCAGCGGGGGACTAGCGGGGTACAATGAGCAGTTCTTC.

The chain uses TRBV18 and TRBJ2-7, with D uncertain. This CDR3 has 15 amino acids. CDR1 is KGHSH and CDR2 is LQKENI in the germline V gene. V was trimmed by 2 bases and J by 2 bases, leaving 13 bases between them. This CDR3 is CASSPESLHPYEQYF. CDR3 sequence (DNA): TGTGCCAGCTCACCAGAAAGCCTACATCCCTACGAGCAGTACTTC.

The J gene is TRBJ1-2, the V gene TRBV7-2; D possibly corresponds to TRBD1 (5 bases). This CDR3 spans 15 amino acids. The germline V gene has CDR1 SGHTA and CDR2 FQGNSA. Trimming shortened V by 2 bases and J by 4 bases, and 14 bases separated the two germline ends. CDR3 DNA: TGTGCCAGCAGCTTATCGTTCGGACAAGCCTATGGCTACACCTTC. Translating gives CASSLSFGQAYGYTF.

The chain uses TRBV25-1 and TRBJ2-7; tentatively, D is TRBD1 (5 bases). The germline gives CDR1 MGHDK, CDR2 SYGVNS. V lost 8 bases to trimming and J lost 5 bases, with 10 bases between them. This CDR3 has 11 amino acids. CDR3 nucleotide sequence: TGTGCCAGCGGCAGGGTTCACGAGCAGTACTTC. Protein sequence: CASGRVHEQYF.

The chain joins TRBV2 to TRBJ2-1; no clear D gene. Trimming took off 4 bases at V and 0 bases at J, with 13 bases between the two ends. In germline, CDR1 is SNHLY, CDR2 FYNNEI. The CDR3 length is 16 residues. For the CDR3, the DNA is TGTGCCAGCAGTGGTCTGGGCAAGAGCTCCTACAATGAGCAGTTCTTC. This encodes CASSGLGKSSYNEQFF. Variable domain in full (rest from reference TRBV2 and TRBJ2-1): EPEVTQTPSHQVTQMGQEVILRCVPISNHLYFYWYRQILGQKVEFLVSFYNNEISEKSEIFDDQFSVERPDGSNFTLKIRSTKLEDSAMYFCASSGLGKSSYNEQFFGPGTRLTVL.

The rearrangement links TRBV10-3 to TRBJ2-7, with TRBD1 matching over 7 bases. CDR1 ENHRY and CDR2 SYGVKD come from the germline V gene. Losses at the gene ends were 9 bases for V and 5 bases for J; bases not matched to a gene: 7. CDR3 length equals 12 residues. In nucleotides, the CDR3 is TGTGCCATTTCTACGGGGACAGACGAGCAGTACTTC. Translated: CAISTGTDEQYF.

The chain combines TRBV4-3 with TRBJ1-1, with 7 nucleotides matching TRBD1. Per the germline V gene, CDR1 is LGHNA and CDR2 is YSLEER. The CDR3 covers 16 residues. Germline trimming cut 4 bases from V and 4 bases from J; bases unmatched to any gene: 12. Written as DNA, the CDR3 is TGCGCCAGCAGCCTTGACAGGGTTGGGACGGGCACTGAAGCTTTCTTT. Its protein product is CASSLDRVGTGTEAFF.

The gene calls are TRBV21-1 and TRBJ2-2; TRBD1, the table's D call, lacks a check against the DNA. TRBV21-1 is a recognized pseudogene. The CDR3 covers 18 residues. The CDR3 protein is CASSNLLPDRGHSGELFF. The CDR3, as DNA: TGTGCCAGCAGCAATCTATTGCCGGACAGGGGGCATTCCGGGGAGCTGTTTTTT.

The gene calls are TRBV6-6 and TRBJ2-7, with 8 bases identical to TRBD2. This CDR3 region has 16 residues. Germline CDR1 and CDR2: MNHNY and SVGAGI (reference sequence). V lost 2 bases and J lost 5; bases outside the gene matches: 11. The CDR3 sequence: CASSYGIAGLRNEQYF. CDR3 bases: TGTGCCAGCAGTTACGGAATAGCGGGACTGAGGAACGAGCAGTACTTC.

The V call is TRBV6-1, the J call TRBJ2-7; D ambiguous. This CDR3 is built from 14 residues. CDR1 and CDR2 from the germline V gene are MNHNS and SASEGT. V lost 6 bases to trimming and J lost 1 base, with 13 bases between them. Here the CDR3 reads CASRGVHPSYEQYF. In DNA form, the CDR3 reads TGTGCCAGCAGAGGAGTTCACCCTTCCTACGAGCAGTACTTC.